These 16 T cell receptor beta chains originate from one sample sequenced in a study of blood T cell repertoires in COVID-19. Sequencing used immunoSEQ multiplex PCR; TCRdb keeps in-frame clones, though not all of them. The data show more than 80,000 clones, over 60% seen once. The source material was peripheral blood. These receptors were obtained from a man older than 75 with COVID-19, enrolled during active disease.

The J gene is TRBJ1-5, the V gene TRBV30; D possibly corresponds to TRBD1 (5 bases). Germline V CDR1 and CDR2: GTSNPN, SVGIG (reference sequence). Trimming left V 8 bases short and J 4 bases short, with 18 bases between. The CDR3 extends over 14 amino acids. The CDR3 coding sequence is TGTGCCGCTGCCTTTGCGGGGGAAAATCAGCCCCAGCATTTT. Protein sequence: CAAAFAGENQPQHF.

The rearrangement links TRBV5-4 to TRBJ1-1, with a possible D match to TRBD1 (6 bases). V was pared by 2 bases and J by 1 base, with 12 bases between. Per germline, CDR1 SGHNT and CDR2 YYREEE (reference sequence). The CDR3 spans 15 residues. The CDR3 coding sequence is TGTGCCAGCAGCTTTGGGGGGGCGGGGAACACTGAAGCTTTCTTT. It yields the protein CASSFGGAGNTEAFF.

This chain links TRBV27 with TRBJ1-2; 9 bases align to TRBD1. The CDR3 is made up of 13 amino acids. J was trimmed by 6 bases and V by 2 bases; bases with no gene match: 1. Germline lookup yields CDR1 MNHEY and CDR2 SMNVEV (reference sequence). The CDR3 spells CASSLTGGDGYTF. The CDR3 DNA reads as TGTGCCAGCAGTTTAACAGGGGGCGATGGCTACACCTTC.

CDR3 sequence (DNA): TGTGCAGAGGGGGAAGGTGGCACTGAAGCTTTCTTT. Its protein is CAEGEGGTEAFF. This chain links TRBV28 with TRBJ1-1; tentative D call: TRBD1 (6 bases). Looked up from germline, CDR1 is MDHEN and CDR2 is SYDVKM. This CDR3 spans 12 amino acids.

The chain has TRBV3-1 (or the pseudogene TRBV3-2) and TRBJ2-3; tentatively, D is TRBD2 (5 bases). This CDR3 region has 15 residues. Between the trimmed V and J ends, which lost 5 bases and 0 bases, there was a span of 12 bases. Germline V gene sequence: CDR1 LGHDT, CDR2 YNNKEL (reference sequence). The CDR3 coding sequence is TGTGCCAGCAGCGAATTAGCGTTAAGCACAGATACGCAGTATTTT. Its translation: CASSELALSTDTQYF.

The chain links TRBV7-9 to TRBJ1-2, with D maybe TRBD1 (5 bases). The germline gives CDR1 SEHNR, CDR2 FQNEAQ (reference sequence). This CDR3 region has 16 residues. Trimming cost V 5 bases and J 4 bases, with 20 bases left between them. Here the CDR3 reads CASSTLERTFLYGYTF. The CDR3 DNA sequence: TGTGCCAGCAGCACTCTGGAACGGACATTCCTCTATGGCTACACCTTC.

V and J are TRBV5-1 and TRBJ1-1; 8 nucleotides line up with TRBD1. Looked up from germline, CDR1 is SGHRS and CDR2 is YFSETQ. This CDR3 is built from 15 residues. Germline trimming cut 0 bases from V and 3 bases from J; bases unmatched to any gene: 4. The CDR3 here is CASSLEGTGDTEAFF. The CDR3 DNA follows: TGCGCCAGCAGCTTGGAAGGGACAGGAGACACTGAAGCTTTCTTT.

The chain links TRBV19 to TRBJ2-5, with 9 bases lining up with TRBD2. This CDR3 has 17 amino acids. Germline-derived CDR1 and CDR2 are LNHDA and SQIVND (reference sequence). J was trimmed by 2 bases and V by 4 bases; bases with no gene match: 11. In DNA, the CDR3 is TGTGCCAGTAGTAAGCGTCTAGCGGGGTATCTTCAAGAGACCCAGTACTTC. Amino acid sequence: CASSKRLAGYLQETQYF. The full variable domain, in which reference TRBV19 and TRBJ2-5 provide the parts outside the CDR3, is DGGITQSPKYLFRKEGQNVTLSCEQNLNHDAMYWYRQDPGQGLRLIYYSQIVNDFQKGDIAEGYSVSREKKESFPLTVTSAQKNPTAFYLCASSKRLAGYLQETQYFGPGTRLLVL.

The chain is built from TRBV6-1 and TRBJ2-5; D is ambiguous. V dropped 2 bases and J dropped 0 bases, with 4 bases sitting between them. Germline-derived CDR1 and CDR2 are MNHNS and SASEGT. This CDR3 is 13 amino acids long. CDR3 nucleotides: TGTGCCAGCAGTGAAACTAACCAAGAGACCCAGTACTTC. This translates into CASSETNQETQYF.

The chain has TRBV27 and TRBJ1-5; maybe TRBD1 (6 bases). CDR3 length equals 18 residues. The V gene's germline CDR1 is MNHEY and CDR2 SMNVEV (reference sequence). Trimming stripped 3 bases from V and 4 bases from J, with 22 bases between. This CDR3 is CASSFLSPLGTTNQPQHF. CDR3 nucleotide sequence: TGTGCCAGCAGTTTTCTTTCCCCTCTCGGGACAACAAATCAGCCCCAGCATTTT.

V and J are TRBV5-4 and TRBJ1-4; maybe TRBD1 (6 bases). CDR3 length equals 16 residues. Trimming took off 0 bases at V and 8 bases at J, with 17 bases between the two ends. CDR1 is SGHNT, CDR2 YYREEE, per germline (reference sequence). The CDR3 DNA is TGTGCCAGCAGCTTGGATGGGACAATGAATTCCGAAAAACTGTTTTTT. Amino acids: CASSLDGTMNSEKLFF.

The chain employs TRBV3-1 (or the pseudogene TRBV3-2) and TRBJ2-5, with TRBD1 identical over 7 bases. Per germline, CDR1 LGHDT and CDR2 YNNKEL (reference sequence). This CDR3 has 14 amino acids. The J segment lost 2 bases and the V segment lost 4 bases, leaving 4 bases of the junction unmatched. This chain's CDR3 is CASSRWGQQETQYF. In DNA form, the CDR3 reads TGTGCCAGCAGCCGTTGGGGACAGCAAGAGACCCAGTACTTC.

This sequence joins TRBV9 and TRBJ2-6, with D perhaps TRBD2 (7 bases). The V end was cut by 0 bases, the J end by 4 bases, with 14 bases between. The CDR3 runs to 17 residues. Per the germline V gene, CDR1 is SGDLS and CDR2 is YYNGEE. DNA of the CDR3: TGTGCCAGCAGCGTAGGGGCCGGGGGGCCCGGGGCCAACGTCCTGACTTTC. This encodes CASSVGAGGPGANVLTF.

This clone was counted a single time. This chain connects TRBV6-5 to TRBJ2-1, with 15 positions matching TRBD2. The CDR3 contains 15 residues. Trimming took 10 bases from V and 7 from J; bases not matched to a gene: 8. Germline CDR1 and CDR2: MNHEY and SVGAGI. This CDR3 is CATWTSGRARNEQFF. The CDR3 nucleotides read TGTGCCACATGGACTAGCGGGAGGGCCAGGAATGAGCAGTTCTTC.

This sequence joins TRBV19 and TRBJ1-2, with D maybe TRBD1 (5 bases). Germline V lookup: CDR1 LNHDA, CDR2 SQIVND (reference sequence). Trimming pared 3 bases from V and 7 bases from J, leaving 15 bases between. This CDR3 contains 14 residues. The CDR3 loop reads CASSIRAGMGGYTF. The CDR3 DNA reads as TGTGCCAGTAGTATTCGAGCAGGGATGGGTGGCTACACCTTC.

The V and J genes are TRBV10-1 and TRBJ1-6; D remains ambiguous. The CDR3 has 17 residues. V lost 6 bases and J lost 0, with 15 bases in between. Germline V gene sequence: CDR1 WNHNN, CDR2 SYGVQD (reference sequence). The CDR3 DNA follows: TGCGCCAGCAGCATCCCAACAGTGGCCTCCTATAATTCACCCCTCCACTTT. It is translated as CASSIPTVASYNSPLHF.